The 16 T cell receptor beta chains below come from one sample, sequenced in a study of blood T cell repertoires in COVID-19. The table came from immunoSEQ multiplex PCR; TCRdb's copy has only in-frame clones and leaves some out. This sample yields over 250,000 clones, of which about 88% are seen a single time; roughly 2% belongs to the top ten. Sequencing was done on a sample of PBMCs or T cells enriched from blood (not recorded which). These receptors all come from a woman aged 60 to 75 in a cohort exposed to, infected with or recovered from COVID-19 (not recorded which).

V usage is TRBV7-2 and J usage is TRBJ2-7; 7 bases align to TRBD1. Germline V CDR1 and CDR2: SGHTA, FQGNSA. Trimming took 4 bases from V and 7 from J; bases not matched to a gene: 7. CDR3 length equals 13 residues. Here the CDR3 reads CASSWDSPGEQYF. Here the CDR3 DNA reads TGTGCCAGCAGCTGGGACAGCCCGGGGGAGCAGTACTTC.

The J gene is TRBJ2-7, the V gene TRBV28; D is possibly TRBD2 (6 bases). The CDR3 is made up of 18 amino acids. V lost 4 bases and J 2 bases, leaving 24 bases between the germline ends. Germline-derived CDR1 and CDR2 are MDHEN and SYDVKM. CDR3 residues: CASSSVGRLEEGPYEQYF. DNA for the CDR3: TGTGCCAGCAGTTCGGTGGGACGTCTTGAGGAGGGCCCCTACGAGCAGTACTTC.

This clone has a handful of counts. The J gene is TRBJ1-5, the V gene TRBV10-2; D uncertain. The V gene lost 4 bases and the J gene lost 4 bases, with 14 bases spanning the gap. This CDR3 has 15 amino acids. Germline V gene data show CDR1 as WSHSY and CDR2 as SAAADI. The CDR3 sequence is CASSGVESGNQPQHF. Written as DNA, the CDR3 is TGCGCCAGCAGTGGGGTTGAATCAGGAAATCAGCCCCAGCATTTT.

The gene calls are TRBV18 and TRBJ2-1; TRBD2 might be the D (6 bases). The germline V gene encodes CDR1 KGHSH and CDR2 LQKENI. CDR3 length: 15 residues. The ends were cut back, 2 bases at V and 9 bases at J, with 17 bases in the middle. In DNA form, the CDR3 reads TGTGCCAGCTCACCATCATATGGGAGTAGCGGTGAGCAGTTCTTC. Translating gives CASSPSYGSSGEQFF.

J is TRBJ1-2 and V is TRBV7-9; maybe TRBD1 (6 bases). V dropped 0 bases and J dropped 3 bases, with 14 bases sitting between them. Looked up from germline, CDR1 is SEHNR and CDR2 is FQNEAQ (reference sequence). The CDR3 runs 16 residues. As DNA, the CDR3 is TGTGCCAGCAGCTTAGCTGTGGGGGCGCGGGACTATGGCTACACCTTC. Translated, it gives CASSLAVGARDYGYTF.

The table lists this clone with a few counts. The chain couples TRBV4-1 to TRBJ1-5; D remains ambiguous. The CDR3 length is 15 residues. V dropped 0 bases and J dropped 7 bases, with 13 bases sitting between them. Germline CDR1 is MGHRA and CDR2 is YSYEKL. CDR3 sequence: CASSQDLTAWQPQHF. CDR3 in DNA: TGCGCCAGCAGCCAAGATCTTACAGCTTGGCAGCCCCAGCATTTT.

The CDR3 reads CASSYYRGYSGNTIYF. In DNA form, the CDR3 reads TGTGCCAGCAGCTATTATCGGGGTTACTCTGGAAACACCATATATTTT. This chain links TRBV7-9 with TRBJ1-3, with D hard to call. Germline V lookup: CDR1 SEHNR, CDR2 FQNEAQ (reference sequence). The CDR3 is 16 amino acids. V was trimmed by 4 bases and J by 0 bases, leaving 13 bases between them.

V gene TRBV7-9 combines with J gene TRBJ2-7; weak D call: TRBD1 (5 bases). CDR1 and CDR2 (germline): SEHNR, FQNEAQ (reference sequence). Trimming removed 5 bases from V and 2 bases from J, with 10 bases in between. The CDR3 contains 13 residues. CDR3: CASSPQGTYEQYF. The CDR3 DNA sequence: TGTGCCAGCAGCCCTCAGGGTACCTACGAGCAGTACTTC.

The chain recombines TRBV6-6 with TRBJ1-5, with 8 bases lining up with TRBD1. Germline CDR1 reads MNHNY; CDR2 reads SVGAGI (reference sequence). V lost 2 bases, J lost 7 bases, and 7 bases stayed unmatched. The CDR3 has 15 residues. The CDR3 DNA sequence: TGTGCCAGCAGTTACGACGGACAGGGAGGGCAGCCCCAGCATTTT. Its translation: CASSYDGQGGQPQHF.

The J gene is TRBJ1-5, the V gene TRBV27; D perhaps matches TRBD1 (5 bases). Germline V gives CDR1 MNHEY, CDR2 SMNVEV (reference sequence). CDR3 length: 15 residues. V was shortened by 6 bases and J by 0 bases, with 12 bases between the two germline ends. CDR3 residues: CASRKGTSSNQPQHF. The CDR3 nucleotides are TGTGCCAGCAGAAAAGGGACTTCTAGCAATCAGCCCCAGCATTTT.

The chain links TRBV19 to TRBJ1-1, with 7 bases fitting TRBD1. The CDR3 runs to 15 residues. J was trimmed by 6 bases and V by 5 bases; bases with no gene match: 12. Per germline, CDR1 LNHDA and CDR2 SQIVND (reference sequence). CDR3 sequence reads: CASSGDSAIFSEAFF. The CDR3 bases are TGTGCCAGTAGTGGGGACAGCGCCATATTCTCTGAAGCTTTCTTT.

CDR3 region: CASSSRTGTGAPYEQYF. The CDR3 DNA sequence: TGTGCCAGCAGCTCCCGAACCGGGACAGGGGCCCCCTACGAGCAGTACTTC. J is TRBJ2-7 and V is TRBV7-8; the match to TRBD1 covers 10 bases. Looked up from germline, CDR1 is SGHVS and CDR2 is FQNEAQ. V trimming: 4 bases; J trimming: 2 bases; junction bases outside the gene matches: 11. The length of the CDR3 is 17 residues.

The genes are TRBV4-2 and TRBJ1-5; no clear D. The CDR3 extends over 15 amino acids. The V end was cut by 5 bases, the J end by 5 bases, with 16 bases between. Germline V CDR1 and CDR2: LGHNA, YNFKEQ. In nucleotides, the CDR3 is TGTGCCAGCAGCGCTTACGACACCGATTATCAGCCCCAGCATTTT. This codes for CASSAYDTDYQPQHF.

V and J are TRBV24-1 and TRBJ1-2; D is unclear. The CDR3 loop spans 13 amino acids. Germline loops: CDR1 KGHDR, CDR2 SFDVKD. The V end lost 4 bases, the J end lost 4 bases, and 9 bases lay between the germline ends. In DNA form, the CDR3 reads TGTGCCACCAGTGACCAGTATGGCTATGGCTACACCTTC. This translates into CATSDQYGYGYTF.

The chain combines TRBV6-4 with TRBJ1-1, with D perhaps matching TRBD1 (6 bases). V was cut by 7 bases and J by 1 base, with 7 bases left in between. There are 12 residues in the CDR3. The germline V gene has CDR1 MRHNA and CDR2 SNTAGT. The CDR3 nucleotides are TGTGCCAGCAAGGGACAGAACACTGAAGCTTTCTTT. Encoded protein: CASKGQNTEAFF.

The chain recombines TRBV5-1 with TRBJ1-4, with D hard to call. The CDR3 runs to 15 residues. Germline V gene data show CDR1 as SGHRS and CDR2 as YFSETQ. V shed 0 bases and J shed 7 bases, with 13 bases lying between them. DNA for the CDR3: TGCGCCAGCAGCTTGGCCAGCGGGCGAAGTGAAAAACTGTTTTTT. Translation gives CASSLASGRSEKLFF.